This entry describes one TCR beta chain. The V segment lost 0 bases and the J segment 1 base; nucleotides outside the gene matches: 3. This CDR3 spans 16 amino acids. Germline lookup yields CDR1 SGHTA and CDR2 FQGTGA. Original data processing: Reference gene primers were amplified, and this amplification served to estimate nucleated cell counts. Repertoires were generated with immunoSEQ multiplex PCR, while TCRdb's copy carries only in-frame clones and drops some. V and J calls and clone size are copied from that table; D and trimming were computed from the DNA. The table records 75,000 to 95,000 clones, about 85% of them present only once. The data stem from a study of blood T cell repertoires in COVID-19. Turning to the study itself: Spain, Italy and the United States supplied samples that represented acute and convalescent COVID-19. PBMCs, B-cell-depleted T cells, or T cells were the source of the cDNA or gDNA that made up the material.

What was sequenced was peripheral blood. The chain employs TRBV7-3 and TRBJ2-5; 9 bases are a match to TRBD2. The clonotype was recovered from a middle-aged man with acute or convalescent COVID-19. CDR3 nucleotides: TGTGCCAGCAGCTTAACTAGCGGGAGTTTCCAAGAGACCCAGTACTTC. Protein: CASSLTSGSFQETQYF.